This is a list of T cell receptor beta chains from one sample in a study of OX40 agonist ivuxolimab in advanced cancers. Produced via immunoSEQ multiplex PCR; TCRdb's table is partial and in-frame only. The repertoire holds more than 40,000 clones, with just under 90% as singletons. The sample in question was CD4+ or CD8+ T cells sorted from blood, obtained in a trial of the OX40 agonist ivuxolimab. All receptors come from an adult with an advanced solid tumor such as melanoma, head and neck, liver or kidney cancer. The CDR3 runs from the conserved cysteine through the conserved F or W. D genes are given only for firm matches. Expanded clones are given a class, and other clones once, few, many or no size at all.

V gene	J gene	D gene	clone size	CDR3 protein	CDR3 DNA
TRBV19	TRBJ1-1	NA	NA	CASGRETEAFF	TGTGCCAGTGGACGGGAGACTGAAGCTTTCTTT
TRBV11-2	TRBJ2-3	NA	NA	CASSSYRVLSTDTQYF	TGTGCCAGCAGCTCCTACAGGGTACTCAGCACAGATACGCAGTATTTT
TRBV19	TRBJ1-5	NA	NA	CASELGNQPQHF	TGTGCCAGTGAATTGGGCAATCAGCCCCAGCATTTT
TRBV7-2	TRBJ2-5	NA	few	CASSLEGAQYF	TGTGCCAGCAGCTTAGAGGGGGCCCAGTACTTC
TRBV9	TRBJ2-2	NA	once	CASSVGWGQGTGELFF	TGTGCCAGCAGCGTAGGATGGGGGCAGGGCACCGGGGAGCTGTTTTTT
TRBV29-1	TRBJ2-1	NA	NA	CSVTDSYNEQFF	TGCAGCGTGACCGACAGCTACAATGAGCAGTTCTTC
TRBV27	TRBJ2-1	TRBD2	NA	CASSLIGLANNEQFF	TGTGCCAGCAGTCTGATCGGACTAGCGAACAATGAGCAGTTCTTC
TRBV10-3	TRBJ1-6	TRBD1	NA	CAISGTGGNSPLHF	TGTGCCATCAGTGGGACAGGGGGTAATTCACCCCTCCACTTT
TRBV6-5	TRBJ1-2	NA	NA	CASSPQEESGGYTF	TGTGCCAGCAGTCCCCAGGAGGAGTCGGGTGGCTACACCTTC
TRBV5-1	TRBJ2-3	NA	few	CASSNTITQYF	TGCGCCAGCAGCAACACTATCACGCAGTATTTT
TRBV5-5	TRBJ2-3	NA	NA	CASSPGGASMDTQYF	TGTGCCAGCAGCCCAGGAGGGGCTAGCATGGATACGCAGTATTTT
TRBV5-1	TRBJ1-3	NA	NA	CASSSDNLYSGNTIYF	TGCGCCAGCAGCTCGGACAACCTTTACTCTGGAAACACCATATATTTT